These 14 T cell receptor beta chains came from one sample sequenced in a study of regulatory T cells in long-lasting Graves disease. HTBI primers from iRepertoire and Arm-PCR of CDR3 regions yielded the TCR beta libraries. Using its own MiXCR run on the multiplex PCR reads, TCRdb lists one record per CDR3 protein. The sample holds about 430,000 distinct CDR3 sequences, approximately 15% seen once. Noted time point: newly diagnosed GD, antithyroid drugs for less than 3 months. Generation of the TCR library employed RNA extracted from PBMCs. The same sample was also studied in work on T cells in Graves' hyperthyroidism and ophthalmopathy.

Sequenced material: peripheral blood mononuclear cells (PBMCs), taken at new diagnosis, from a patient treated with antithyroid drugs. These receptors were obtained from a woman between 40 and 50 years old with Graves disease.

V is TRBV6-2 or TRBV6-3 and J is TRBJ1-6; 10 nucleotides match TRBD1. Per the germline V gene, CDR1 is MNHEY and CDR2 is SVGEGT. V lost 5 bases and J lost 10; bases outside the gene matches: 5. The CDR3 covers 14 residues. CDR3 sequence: CASSMPGQGSPLHF. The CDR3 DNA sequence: TGTGCCAGCAGTATGCCGGGACAGGGGTCACCCCTCCACTTT.

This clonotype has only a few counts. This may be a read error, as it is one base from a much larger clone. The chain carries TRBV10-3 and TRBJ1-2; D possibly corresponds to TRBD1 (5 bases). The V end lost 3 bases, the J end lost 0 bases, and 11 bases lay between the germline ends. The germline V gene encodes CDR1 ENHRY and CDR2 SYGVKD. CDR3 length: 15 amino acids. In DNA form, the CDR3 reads TGTGCCATCAGTGACGGACACGGAGCTAACTATGGCTACACCTTC. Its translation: CAISDGHGANYGYTF.

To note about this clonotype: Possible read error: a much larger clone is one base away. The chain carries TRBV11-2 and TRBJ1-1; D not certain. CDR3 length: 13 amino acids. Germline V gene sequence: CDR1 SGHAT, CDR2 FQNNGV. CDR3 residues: CASSLDSATEASF. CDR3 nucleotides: TGTGCCAGCAGCTTAGATTCCGCAACTGAAGCTTCCTTT.

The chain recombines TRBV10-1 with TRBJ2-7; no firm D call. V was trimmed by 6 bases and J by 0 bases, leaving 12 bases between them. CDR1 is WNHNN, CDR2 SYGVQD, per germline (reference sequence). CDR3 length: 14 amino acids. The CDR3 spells CASSGHPTSYEQYF. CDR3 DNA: TGCGCCAGCAGCGGTCATCCTACCTCCTACGAGCAGTACTTC.

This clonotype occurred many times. CDR3 residues: CASSGGDYNEQFF. CDR3 bases: TGTGCCAGCAGTGGCGGGGATTACAATGAGCAGTTCTTC. The chain combines TRBV7-3 with TRBJ2-1; a possible D gene is TRBD2 (6 bases). Germline V gene lookup returns CDR1 SGHTA and CDR2 FQGTGA. CDR3 length: 13 residues. V lost 6 bases to trimming and J lost 4 bases, with 10 bases between them.

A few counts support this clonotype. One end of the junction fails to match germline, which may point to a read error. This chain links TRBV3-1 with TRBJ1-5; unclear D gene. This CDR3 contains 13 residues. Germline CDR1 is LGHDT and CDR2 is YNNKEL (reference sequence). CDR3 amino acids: CAGSSTEAGPQHF. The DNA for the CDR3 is TGTGCCGGCAGCTCGACGGAGGCCGGGCCCCAGCATTTT.

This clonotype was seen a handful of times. The CDR3 nucleotides read TGTGCCAGTAGTATCCAGGGGGTTTGGGAGACCCAGTACTTC. Translating gives CASSIQGVWETQYF. The chain uses TRBV19 and TRBJ2-5; 7 nucleotides align to TRBD1. The V gene end was trimmed by 3 bases and the J gene end by 5 bases; junction bases not matched to a gene: 6. The CDR3 sequence is 14 residues long. Germline values: CDR1 LNHDA, CDR2 SQIVND (reference sequence).

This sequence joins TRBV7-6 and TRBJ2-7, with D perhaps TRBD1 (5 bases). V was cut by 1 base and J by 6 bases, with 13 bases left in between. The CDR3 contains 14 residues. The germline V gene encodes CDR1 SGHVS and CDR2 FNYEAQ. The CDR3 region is CASSLELLQGEQYF. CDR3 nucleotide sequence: TGTGCCAGCAGCTTAGAGCTGCTTCAGGGCGAGCAGTACTTC.

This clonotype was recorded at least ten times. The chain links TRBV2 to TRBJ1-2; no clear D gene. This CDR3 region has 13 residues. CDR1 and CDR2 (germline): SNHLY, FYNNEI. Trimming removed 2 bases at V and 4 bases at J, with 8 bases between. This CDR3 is CASSERGSYGYTF. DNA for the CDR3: TGTGCCAGCAGTGAACGAGGGAGCTATGGCTACACCTTC.

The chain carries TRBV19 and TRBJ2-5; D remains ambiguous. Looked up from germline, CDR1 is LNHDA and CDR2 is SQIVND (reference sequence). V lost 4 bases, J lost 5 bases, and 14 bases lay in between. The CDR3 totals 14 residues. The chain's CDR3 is CASSTLGFRETQYF. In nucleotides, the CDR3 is TGTGCCAGTAGTACTTTGGGCTTTCGGGAGACCCAGTACTTC.

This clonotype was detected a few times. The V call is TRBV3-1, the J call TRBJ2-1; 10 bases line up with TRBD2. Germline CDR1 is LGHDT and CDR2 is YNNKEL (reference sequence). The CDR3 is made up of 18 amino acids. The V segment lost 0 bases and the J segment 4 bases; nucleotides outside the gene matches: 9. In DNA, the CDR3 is TGTGCCAGCAGCCAAGAATGGGCCTCGGGACTAGCGTACAATGAGCAGTTCTTC. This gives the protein CASSQEWASGLAYNEQFF.

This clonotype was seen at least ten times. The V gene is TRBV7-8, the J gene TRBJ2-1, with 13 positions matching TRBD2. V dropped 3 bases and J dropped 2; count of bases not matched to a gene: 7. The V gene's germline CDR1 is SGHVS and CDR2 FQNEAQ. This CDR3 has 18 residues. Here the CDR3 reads CASSLILAGGGTYNEQFF. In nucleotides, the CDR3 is TGTGCCAGCAGCTTGATACTAGCGGGAGGGGGAACCTACAATGAGCAGTTCTTC. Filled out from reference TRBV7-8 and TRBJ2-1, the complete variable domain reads GAGVSQSPRYKVAKRGQDVALRCDPISGHVSLFWYQQALGQGPEFLTYFQNEAQLDKSGLPSDRFFAERPEGSVSTLKIQRTQQEDSAVYLCASSLILAGGGTYNEQFFGPGTRLTVL.

The CDR3 DNA sequence: TGTGCCAGCAGCACTAGCGGGGACACCGGGGAGCTGTTTTTT. This sequence encodes CASSTSGDTGELFF. The V and J genes are TRBV2 and TRBJ2-2, with 10 bases aligning to TRBD2. V shed 6 bases, J shed 3 bases, and the junction held 1 base outside the gene matches. The CDR3 totals 14 residues. The germline gives CDR1 SNHLY, CDR2 FYNNEI.

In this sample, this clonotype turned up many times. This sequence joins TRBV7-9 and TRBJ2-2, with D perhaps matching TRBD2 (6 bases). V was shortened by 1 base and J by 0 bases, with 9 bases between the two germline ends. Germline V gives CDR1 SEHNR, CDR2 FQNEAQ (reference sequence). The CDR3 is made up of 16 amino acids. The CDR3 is CASSLGTTANTGELFF. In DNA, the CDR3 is TGTGCCAGCAGCTTAGGGACTACAGCGAACACCGGGGAGCTGTTTTTT.